The clone carrying this TCR beta chain came up many times. The data belong to a study of early T cells in non-severe SARS-CoV-2 infection. About the research overall: Sequencing used unsorted whole-blood bulk RNA, so chains lack pairing.

Unique molecular identifiers were affixed to single, distinct cDNA molecules. TCRdb re-analysed the 5' RACE reads in MiXCR, keeping a single row per CDR3 protein. The sample has about 33,000 distinct CDR3 sequences; 6% to 8.5% are singletons. With 4 bases removed from V and 1 base from J, the gap between germline ends came to 7 bases. The CDR3 sequence is 13 residues long. Germline V gene lookup returns CDR1 SEHNR and CDR2 FQNEAQ (reference sequence). The sequence derives from an adult who was a healthcare worker with PCR-confirmed SARS-CoV-2 infection or an uninfected control (not recorded which). Sequenced material: whole blood. The V and J genes are TRBV7-9 and TRBJ2-5, with D perhaps TRBD1 (5 bases). The CDR3 is CASSSGIQETQYF. CDR3 nucleotide sequence: TGTGCCAGCAGCTCAGGGATCCAAGAGACCCAGTACTTC.